The rows below give T cell receptor beta chains drawn from one sample of a study of post-analysis software for immune sequencing data. Via MiXCR, TCRdb re-called the PCR reads, giving one row per CDR3 protein. The sample records 750,000 to 950,000 distinct CDR3 sequences, more than 45% being singletons. Material for sequencing was blood. The receptor set was obtained from a girl aged 10 to 17 with multiple sclerosis. Each CDR3 is given with its conserved first and last residue. A D gene is named only where the DNA matches it firmly. Some rows have no size entry. The others give once, few or many, or a class for an expanded clone.

>TRBJ2-3|15|TRBV7-2|NA|NA
TGTGCCAGCAGCTTAATTCCACTCAGCACAGATACGCAGTATTTT
CASSLIPLSTDTQYF
>TRBJ2-1|16|TRBV15|NA|NA
TGTGCCACCAGCGATCCGGGAGCCACCCCCAATCGTGAGCAGTTCTTC
CATSDPGATPNREQFF
>TRBJ2-7|15|TRBV5-6|NA|TRBD2
TGTGCCAGCAGCTTTGATAGCGGGAAGCGGTACGAGCAGTACTTC
CASSFDSGKRYEQYF
>TRBJ1-1|13|TRBV7-6|few|NA
TGTGCCAGCAGACAGGGCCTAGGCACTGAAGCTTTCTTT
CASRQGLGTEAFF
>TRBJ1-1|16|TRBV5-1|NA|NA
TGCGCCAGCAGCTTGGAGGGGATACTGAGAAGCACTGAAGCTTTCTTT
CASSLEGILRSTEAFF
>TRBJ2-1|15|TRBV29-1|once|NA
TGCAGCGTTGAGATATCAAGAAGCTCCTACAATGAGCAGTTCTTC
CSVEISRSSYNEQFF
>TRBJ1-5|13|TRBV3-1|NA|NA
TGTGCCAGCAGCCGACAACTTAATCAGCCCCAGCATTTT
CASSRQLNQPQHF
>TRBJ2-7|17|TRBV28|NA|TRBD1
TGTGCCAGCACCTCCGGGACAGGGGGCGCGGGACAATACGAGCAGTACTTC
CASTSGTGGAGQYEQYF
>TRBJ2-5|15|TRBV6-2/TRBV6-3|few|TRBD1
TGTGCCAGCACCCAGCGGAACAGGGGCCAAGAGACCCAGTACTTC
CASTQRNRGQETQYF
>TRBJ2-3|16|TRBV27|NA|TRBD2
TGTGCCAGCAGTTTATCCTCGGCTAGCGGAACAGATACGCAGTATTTT
CASSLSSASGTDTQYF
>TRBJ2-1|15|TRBV7-9|NA|TRBD1
TGTGCCAGCAGCTCCTTTCCGGGACAGATAAATGAGCAGTTCTTC
CASSSFPGQINEQFF
>TRBJ1-1|12|TRBV5-5|NA|NA
TGTGCCAGCAGCTTGGTCGGGGTAGGCGCTTTCTTT
CASSLVGVGAFF
>TRBJ2-7|13|TRBV20-1|few|NA
TGCAGTGCGACCTCGGAGAGGTCCTACGAGCAGTACTTC
CSATSERSYEQYF
>TRBJ2-2|16|TRBV4-3|NA|TRBD2
TGCGCCAGCAGCCAAGATTTTAGCGGGAGCACCGGGGAGCTGTTTTTT
CASSQDFSGSTGELFF
>TRBJ2-7|16|TRBV5-1|few|NA
TGCGCCAGCAGCTTGGTAGGCAGGGAGAGCTCCTACGAGCAGTACTTC
CASSLVGRESSYEQYF
>TRBJ2-1|16|TRBV5-1|NA|NA
TGCGCCAGCAGCTTTGGGGGGTTGGGACGGGCCAATGAGCAGTTCTTC
CASSFGGLGRANEQFF
>TRBJ2-1|18|TRBV27|once|TRBD1
TGTGCCAGCAGTCCCGGACCTGTTGGGACAGGGACCTACAATGAGCAGTTCTTC
CASSPGPVGTGTYNEQFF
>TRBJ2-5|14|TRBV7-7|many|NA
TGTGCTAGCAGCTCAGGGGGGCCACAAGAGACCCAGTACTTC
CASSSGGPQETQYF
>TRBJ1-1|12|TRBV29-1|NA|NA
TGCAGCGTTGAGGGGCATTACACTGAAGCTTTCTTT
CSVEGHYTEAFF
>TRBJ2-7|13|TRBV6-1|few|NA
TGTGCCAGCAGTGAAGCGGTAGACCTCGAGCAGTACTTC
CASSEAVDLEQYF
>TRBJ2-7|14|TRBV12-3/TRBV12-4|once|TRBD2
TGTGCCAGCAGTTCTGATCAGGGAGGGTACGAGCAGTACTTC
CASSSDQGGYEQYF
>TRBJ1-4|15|TRBV12-3/TRBV12-4|NA|NA
TGTGCCAGCAGTCGGGACCTTGCAACTAATGAAAAACTGTTTTTT
CASSRDLATNEKLFF
>TRBJ1-6|17|TRBV4-1|NA|TRBD1
TGCGCCAGCAGCCAAGATCGAGAGGGGGCCAATAATTCACCCCTCCACTTT
CASSQDREGANNSPLHF
>TRBJ1-2|15|TRBV27|few|NA
TGTGCCAGCAGAGAACCTCGGGTTCGAGGCTATGGCTACACCTTC
CASREPRVRGYGYTF
>TRBJ2-1|18|TRBV28|NA|TRBD2
TGTGCCAGCAGCCCCGGGCTAGCGGGAGGGCACTCCTACAATGAGCAGTTCTTC
CASSPGLAGGHSYNEQFF
>TRBJ1-1|14|TRBV29-1|NA|NA
TGCAGCGTCTTGCCCCGGGACGTCAACACTGAAGCTTTCTTT
CSVLPRDVNTEAFF
>TRBJ2-7|12|TRBV5-8|few|NA
TGTGCCAGCTTGCTTCGGGCCTACGAGCAGTACTTC
CASLLRAYEQYF
>TRBJ2-1|15|TRBV7-3|NA|TRBD1
TGTGCCAGCAGCCCGCCGGGACAGGCCTACAATGAGCAGTTCTTC
CASSPPGQAYNEQFF
>TRBJ2-1|17|TRBV4-1|NA|TRBD2
TGCGCCAGCAGCCAAGACCGGGGACTAGCGGAGAACAATGAGCAGTTCTTC
CASSQDRGLAENNEQFF
>TRBJ2-7|15|TRBV4-1|NA|NA
TGCGCCAGCAGCCCAGAAGTGGGACGCATCTACGAGCAGTACTTC
CASSPEVGRIYEQYF
>TRBJ2-7|12|TRBV15|NA|NA
TGTGCCACCAGCAGAGCAAGGACAGAGCAGTACTTC
CATSRARTEQYF
>TRBJ2-3|14|TRBV29-1|NA|NA
TGCAGCGTTGAGGAGCGGGCAAACACAGATACGCAGTATTTT
CSVEERANTDTQYF
>TRBJ2-7|15|TRBV10-3|NA|TRBD1
TGTACCATCAGTGAAGCTGGACAGGGATTCTACGAGCAGTACTTC
CTISEAGQGFYEQYF
>TRBJ2-1|14|TRBV7-2|NA|NA
TGTGCCAGCAGCTTAGTTTCCAGTAGCAATGAGCAGTTCTTC
CASSLVSSSNEQFF
>TRBJ2-5|11|TRBV6-1|few|TRBD1
TGTGCCAGTTGGACAGGGGGGACCCAGTACTTC
CASWTGGTQYF
>TRBJ1-4|15|TRBV2|NA|NA
TGTGCCAGCAGTGACTGGGGGGCAGGTGGCGAAAAACTGTTTTTT
CASSDWGAGGEKLFF